This record looks at one TCR beta chain sequence and its context. Sequenced by immunoSEQ multiplex PCR; TCRdb stores in-frame clones only, minus some. The table lists about 74,000 clones, about 95% of them singletons. The germline CDR1 and CDR2 sequences are SGHAT and FQNNGV. V was pared by 2 bases and J by 7 bases, with 8 bases between. This CDR3 spans 12 amino acids. This specimen comes from a study of technical replicates of blood from a handful of donors. The rearrangement uses TRBV11-2 and TRBJ1-1; no definite D call. This receptor was taken from a human donor in good health. The sequencing input was T cells isolated from PBMCs. The CDR3 loop reads CASSLRGIEAFF. The CDR3 DNA sequence: TGTGCCAGCAGCTTACGGGGAATTGAAGCTTTCTTT.